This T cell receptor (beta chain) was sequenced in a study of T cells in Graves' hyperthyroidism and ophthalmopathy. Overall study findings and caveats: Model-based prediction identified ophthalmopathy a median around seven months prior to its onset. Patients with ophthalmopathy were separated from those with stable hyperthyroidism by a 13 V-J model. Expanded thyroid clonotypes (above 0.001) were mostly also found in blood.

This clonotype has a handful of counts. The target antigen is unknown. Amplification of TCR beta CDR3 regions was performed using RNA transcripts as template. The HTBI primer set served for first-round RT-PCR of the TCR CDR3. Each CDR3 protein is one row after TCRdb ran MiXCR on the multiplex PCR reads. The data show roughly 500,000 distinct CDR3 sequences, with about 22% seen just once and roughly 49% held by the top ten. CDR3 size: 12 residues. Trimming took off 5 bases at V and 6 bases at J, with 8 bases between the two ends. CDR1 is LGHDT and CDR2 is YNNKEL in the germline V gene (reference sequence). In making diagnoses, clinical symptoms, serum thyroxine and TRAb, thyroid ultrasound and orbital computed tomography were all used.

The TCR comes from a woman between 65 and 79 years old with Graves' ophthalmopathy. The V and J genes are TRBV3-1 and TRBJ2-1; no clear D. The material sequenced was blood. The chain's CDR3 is CASSYTGNEQFF. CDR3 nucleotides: TGTGCCAGCAGCTACACGGGCAATGAGCAGTTCTTC.